One sample yielded the 4 T cell receptor beta chains listed below, sequenced in a study of sequential checkpoint blockade in melanoma. Measured with immunoSEQ multiplex PCR; TCRdb has only the in-frame clones, and not every one. The sample yields about 15,000 clones, roughly 70% seen once. The sample's treatment: randomized to nivolumab then ipilimumab (arm A) or the reverse (arm B). This sample comprised CD8+ T cells sorted from blood (inferred from file names), obtained from a patient given nivolumab and ipilimumab in sequence. These receptors originate from a human donor with melanoma.

J is TRBJ2-7 and V is TRBV7-2, with 9 bases that match TRBD2. This CDR3 contains 13 residues. V was clipped by 3 bases and J by 7 bases; unmatched bases: 4. Germline values: CDR1 SGHTA, CDR2 FQGNSA. The CDR3 bases are TGTGCCAGCAGCTTGGGTCTAGCGGGAGAGCAGTACTTC. Translation gives CASSLGLAGEQYF.

This sequence joins TRBV5-8 and TRBJ2-4, with 11 bases aligning to TRBD1. Trimming took 2 bases from V and 7 from J; bases not matched to a gene: 5. This CDR3 has 15 residues. Germline lookup yields CDR1 SGHTS and CDR2 YDEGEE. Here the CDR3 DNA reads TGTGCCAGCAGCTTAGGACAGGGGGCCCTTAACATTCAGTACTTC. This codes for CASSLGQGALNIQYF.

The V call is TRBV27, the J call TRBJ2-7, with D perhaps matching TRBD2 (5 bases). V was clipped by 2 bases and J by 0 bases, with 17 bases between them. There are 17 residues in the CDR3. Looked up from germline, CDR1 is MNHEY and CDR2 is SMNVEV (reference sequence). The CDR3 sequence is CASSLAGEGLSSYEQYF. The CDR3 coding sequence is TGTGCCAGCAGTTTAGCGGGCGAAGGGCTGAGCTCCTACGAGCAGTACTTC.

This chain connects TRBV10-2 to TRBJ2-7, with 11 bases that match TRBD2. The J segment lost 4 bases and the V segment lost 3 bases, leaving 5 bases of the junction unmatched. The CDR3 is made up of 15 amino acids. Per germline, CDR1 WSHSY and CDR2 SAAADI. The CDR3 reads CASSDGTSGLYEQYF. The CDR3 DNA reads as TGCGCCAGCAGTGATGGGACTAGCGGACTTTACGAGCAGTACTTC.